The entry that follows covers one T cell receptor beta chain sequence. This clone has a single count. No antigen is known for it. The record has no base qualities; no much larger clone is one base away. The CDR3 runs 15 amino acids, cysteine and phenylalanine included. Only CDR3 DNA is held: 45 bases, read in frame from base 1. V trim: 1 base; J trim: 4 bases; unmatched bases: 6. The germline V gene provides CDR1 MGHRA and CDR2 YSYEKL. TCRbeta CDR3 regions were amplified from genomic DNA by means of the immunoSEQ Assay, a bias-controlled multiplex PCR. In the authors' own workflow: The number of nucleated cells in each sample was estimated from the amplification of reference gene primers within the assay. To quantify the absolute abundance of each unique TCRbeta CDR3 rearrangement, sequence reads were collapsed and filtered. Productive Simpson clonality was computed per sample as the square root of Simpson's diversity index over productive rearrangements. What TCRdb holds here is the immuneACCESS table cut down to in-frame rearrangements. Part of the clones is not present; checked against another copy, under half of the missing clones reflect an unresolved V gene, and the others are unexplained. V, J and clone size derive from that table, while D and trimming were established from the DNA sequence. The sample table records 100,000 to 150,000 clones; 85% of these occur just once. Around 6.3% of the sample is taken by the ten largest.

Each collaborating institution followed its own protocols to collect whole blood in K2EDTA tubes. For TCRbeta analysis, collaborators shipped samples in one of three forms: frozen whole blood, isolated PBMCs, or DNA extracted from either of those sample types. The entry originates in a study of blood T cell repertoires in COVID-19 (dated by TCRdb to the early 2020s). In terms of the full investigation: The collaborator samples originated in the United States, Italy and Spain and spanned the acute and convalescent phases of COVID-19. Subjects who had been exposed to COVID-19, were actively infected with it, or had recovered from it provided the deeply sampled blood TCRbeta repertoires that made up the dataset. Nearly every sample came with metadata listing a de-identified subject ID, COVID-19 status, age in years and sex. HLA class I and class II types, where available, came from metadata supplied by the sample provider rather than from assay-based typing. The samples were drawn from the first 160 participants of the ongoing ImmuneRACE study and from more than 1,000 subjects provided by 6 global collaborators. The repertoires were released in a freely available public database intended as a resource for research on the immune response to SARS-CoV-2. The prospective study material was composed of cDNA or gDNA derived from T cells, B-cell-depleted T cells, or PBMCs.

General findings and caveats noted by the study authors: Clinical and demographic metadata were provided uncurated, with the amount varying by source and participant.

The chain employs TRBV4-1 and TRBJ1-2, and 7 bases in between align with TRBD1. Sequenced material: peripheral blood. The sequence derives from a man at least 80 years old with active or convalescent COVID-19. The nucleotides read TGCGCCAGCAGCCAAGGCCCGGGACAGATCTATGGCTACACCTTC. The resulting protein is CASSQGPGQIYGYTF.